The next 10 T cell receptor beta chains were all read from a single sample in a study of CDR3 diversity in severe acne. TCRdb reprocessed the PCR reads via MiXCR and lists one record per CDR3 protein. The table has 100,000 or so distinct CDR3 sequences, 51% seen once. The sequencing sample was made of blood. These receptors came from a male donor with acne.

This clonotype showed up just a few times. The chain recombines TRBV7-6 with TRBJ2-3; TRBD1 agrees at 11 bases. V gave up 4 bases and J gave up 3 bases; unmatched junction bases: 3. CDR3 length equals 15 residues. Germline V gives CDR1 SGHVS, CDR2 FNYEAQ. The CDR3 region is CASSWDRGLTDTQYF. The CDR3 DNA follows: TGTGCCAGCAGCTGGGACAGGGGGTTAACAGATACGCAGTATTTT. The whole variable domain, remainder taken from reference TRBV7-6 and TRBJ2-3, is GAGVSQSPRYKVTKRGQDVALRCDPISGHVSLYWYRQALGQGPEFLTYFNYEAQQDKSGLPNDRFSAERPEGSISTLTIQRTEQRDSAMYRCASSWDRGLTDTQYFGPGTRLTVL.

Concerning this clonotype: Here the CDR3 omits its conserved ending phenylalanine or tryptophan, so a read error is the likely source. Because the CDR3's place on the DNA is in doubt, the DNA is left out and the CDR3 is given as listed by TCRdb. The CDR3 loop reads CASTCLRGEPSPPHL. The chain couples TRBV12-3 or TRBV12-4 to TRBJ1-6. The CDR3 is made up of 15 amino acids, end residues included.

The rearrangement links TRBV15 to TRBJ2-5, with TRBD1 matching 7 bases. This CDR3 contains 16 residues. V was pared by 0 bases and J by 5 bases, with 9 bases of the junction left unmatched. In germline, CDR1 is LNHNV, CDR2 YYDKDF (reference sequence). The CDR3 region is CATSRDRQGEQETQYF. DNA of the CDR3: TGTGCCACCAGCAGAGATAGGCAGGGGGAGCAGGAGACCCAGTACTTC.

V usage is TRBV2 and J usage is TRBJ1-2; D is possibly TRBD1 (5 bases). With 3 bases removed from V and 4 bases from J, the gap between germline ends came to 9 bases. Germline V gene lookup returns CDR1 SNHLY and CDR2 FYNNEI. The CDR3 runs to 13 residues. This CDR3 reads CASSEGTVYGYTF. CDR3 bases: TGTGCCAGCAGTGAGGGGACCGTCTATGGCTACACCTTC.

This clonotype was seen a handful of times. The chain is built from TRBV19 and TRBJ1-4; no definite D call. Looked up from germline, CDR1 is LNHDA and CDR2 is SQIVND (reference sequence). The CDR3 has 13 amino acids. V lost 11 bases to trimming and J lost 8 bases, with 18 bases between them. CDR3 DNA sequence: TGTGCCTCCTCGGGCCCCCAAGGCGAAAAACTGTTTTTT. As protein: CASSGPQGEKLFF.

As DNA, the CDR3 is TGCAGCGTTGAATGGACAGGGTTAGAGACCCAGTACTTC. Amino acids: CSVEWTGLETQYF. V and J are TRBV29-1 and TRBJ2-5, with 8 bases aligning to TRBD1. Trimming removed 2 bases from V and 4 bases from J; junction bases left unmatched: 3. The V gene's germline CDR1 is SQVTM and CDR2 ANQGSEA. The CDR3 has 13 amino acids. Combining the CDR3 with reference TRBV29-1 and TRBJ2-5 gives the whole variable domain SAVISQKPSRDICQRGTSLTIQCQVDSQVTMMFWYRQQPGQSLTLIATANQGSEATYESGFVIDKFPISRPNLTFSTLTVSNMSPEDSSIYLCSVEWTGLETQYFGPGTRLLVL.

The chain links TRBV6-5 to TRBJ1-2; unclear D gene. Germline V CDR1 and CDR2: MNHEY, SVGAGI. Trimming left V 6 bases short and J 8 bases short, with 16 bases between. This CDR3 contains 13 residues. CDR3 coding DNA: TGTGCCAGCAGCTCGCGACCCGCGCGAGGCTACACCTTC. Protein sequence: CASSSRPARGYTF.

Points on this clonotype: One end of the junction fails to match germline, which may point to a read error. The J gene is TRBJ2-5, the V gene TRBV6-5; D may be TRBD1 or TRBD2 (6 bases each). The CDR3 covers 17 residues. CDR1 MNHEY and CDR2 SVGAGI come from the germline V gene. CDR3 DNA sequence: TGTGCCATCAGTGACCCGGACGGGGGCGGATTAGAAGAGACCCAGTACTTC. Translating it yields CAISDPDGGGLEETQYF.

This clonotype was seen many times. CDR3 in amino acids: CASSYPYYEQYF. CDR3 nucleotides: TGTGCCAGCAGTTACCCTTACTACGAGCAGTACTTC. The genes are TRBV6-6 and TRBJ2-7; no definite D call. Germline CDR1 reads MNHNY; CDR2 reads SVGAGI (reference sequence). CDR3 size: 12 residues. V lost 2 bases, J lost 3 bases, and 5 bases lay in between.

The chain recombines TRBV20-1 with TRBJ2-7, with D perhaps being TRBD1 or TRBD2 (6 bases each). V was cut by 5 bases and J by 9 bases, with 11 bases left in between. This CDR3 contains 10 residues. Germline V gives CDR1 DFQATT, CDR2 SNEGSKA (reference sequence). This CDR3 is CSADGGGQYF. In DNA, the CDR3 is TGCAGTGCTGACGGGGGCGGGCAGTACTTC.